Below are 16 T cell receptor beta chains sequenced from a single sample in a study of control samples from healthy donors and cancer patients. Only in-frame clones appear in the TCRdb table, and some are missing; sequencing was by immunoSEQ multiplex PCR. The sample includes 110,000 or so clones, around 89% of them seen just once. The sample consisted of blood. These receptors all come from a man in his fifties or sixties in good health.

The rearrangement joins TRBV19 to TRBJ1-6; the D gene is possibly TRBD1 (5 bases). There are 13 residues in the CDR3. Trimming removed 9 bases at V and 7 bases at J, with 13 bases between. Per the germline V gene, CDR1 is LNHDA and CDR2 is SQIVND (reference sequence). The CDR3 DNA follows: TGTGCCAGCAGAAAGACAGTCAATTCACCCCTCCACTTT. It encodes CASRKTVNSPLHF.

The chain uses TRBV9 and TRBJ2-3, with TRBD2 as a possible D gene (6 bases). Germline assignment: CDR1 SGDLS and CDR2 YYNGEE. The V gene lost 0 bases and the J gene lost 2 bases, with 10 bases spanning the gap. The CDR3 extends over 15 amino acids. The CDR3 loop is CASSVAGEDTDTQYF. For the CDR3, the DNA is TGTGCCAGCAGCGTAGCGGGGGAGGACACAGATACGCAGTATTTT.

The V and J genes are TRBV18 and TRBJ2-1; no clear D. In germline, CDR1 is KGHSH, CDR2 LQKENI. The CDR3 has 14 residues. V gave up 4 bases and J gave up 3 bases, with 10 bases separating them. CDR3 in DNA: TGTGCCAGCTCACTGGGTACCGTCTACAATGAGCAGTTCTTC. Its translation is CASSLGTVYNEQFF.

This sequence joins TRBV6-2 or TRBV6-3 and TRBJ2-3, with D perhaps TRBD1 (5 bases). Germline V lookup: CDR1 MNHEY, CDR2 SVGEGT. The CDR3 runs 18 residues. The ends were cut back, 0 bases at V and 0 bases at J, with 16 bases in the middle. DNA for the CDR3: TGTGCCAGCAGTTACTCCCTGGGCAGGGCCACTAGCACAGATACGCAGTATTTT. It is translated as CASSYSLGRATSTDTQYF.

V and J are TRBV29-1 and TRBJ2-3; 8 bases map to TRBD2. This CDR3 has 11 residues. The V and J ends lost 3 bases and 14 bases, in that order; junction bases with no gene match: 7. Germline V gene data show CDR1 as SQVTM and CDR2 as ANQGSEA. The CDR3 sequence is CSVDVGLELYF. CDR3 DNA sequence: TGCAGCGTTGATGTGGGACTAGAGCTGTATTTT.

The chain recombines TRBV6-5 with TRBJ1-5; 8 bases line up with TRBD1. The CDR3 contains 15 residues. The V gene end was trimmed by 4 bases and the J gene end by 4 bases; junction bases not matched to a gene: 6. In germline, CDR1 is MNHEY, CDR2 SVGAGI. CDR3 loop: CASSSDRGKNQPQHF. Here the CDR3 DNA reads TGTGCCAGCAGTTCCGACAGGGGTAAAAATCAGCCCCAGCATTTT.

The chain joins TRBV21-1 to TRBJ1-6; TRBD1 is the table's D call and was not checked against the DNA. TRBV21-1 is marked as a pseudogene. This CDR3 has 14 residues. The CDR3 DNA sequence: TGTGCCAGCAGCCTGGTACAGGTAAATTCACCCCTCCACTTT. This translates into CASSLVQVNSPLHF.

This clone was seen just once. Here the CDR3 reads CASSTSRGGMNTEAFF. The CDR3 DNA reads TGTGCCAGCAGTACGAGTCGAGGCGGCATGAACACTGAAGCTTTCTTT. The genes are TRBV27 and TRBJ1-1; no clear D. The CDR3 sequence is 16 residues long. Germline CDR1 and CDR2: MNHEY and SMNVEV (reference sequence). The ends were cut back, 5 bases at V and 0 bases at J, with 16 bases in the middle.

The chain is built from TRBV19 and TRBJ2-2; TRBD1 agrees at 8 bases. CDR1 is LNHDA and CDR2 is SQIVND in the germline V gene (reference sequence). J gave up 4 bases and V 7 bases, and 14 bases lay outside the gene matches. This CDR3 is 17 amino acids long. DNA of the CDR3: TGTGCCAGTACCCCAGGGGCAGGGGGCAAAGGCACCGGGGAGCTGTTTTTT. Translating it yields CASTPGAGGKGTGELFF.

The V call is TRBV12-3 or TRBV12-4, the J call TRBJ2-5; no reliable D call. V shed 4 bases and J shed 7 bases, with 13 bases lying between them. This CDR3 is 13 amino acids long. CDR3 in amino acids: CASSSTSRWTQYF. In DNA form, the CDR3 reads TGTGCCAGCAGTTCCACCTCACGGTGGACCCAGTACTTC.

The chain has TRBV3-1 (or the pseudogene TRBV3-2) and TRBJ2-2; 12 bases fit TRBD2. This CDR3 region has 20 residues. After removal of 0 bases from V and 6 bases from J, the junction contained 14 bases not matched to a gene. In germline, CDR1 is LGHDT, CDR2 YNNKEL (reference sequence). The CDR3 coding sequence is TGTGCCAGCAGCCAAGATAGCCCAGCCCGGACTAGCGGGGAACCCGGGGAGCTGTTTTTT. It encodes CASSQDSPARTSGEPGELFF.

V is TRBV15 and J is TRBJ2-7; 11 bases match TRBD2. CDR3 length: 14 residues. V lost 6 bases, J lost 3 bases, and 4 bases stayed unmatched. Germline loops: CDR1 LNHNV, CDR2 YYDKDF (reference sequence). The CDR3 reads CATRTSGGNYEQYF. In DNA form, the CDR3 reads TGTGCCACCAGAACTAGCGGGGGAAACTACGAGCAGTACTTC.

The chain carries TRBV5-1 and TRBJ1-2; 7 bases agree with TRBD1. V gave up 3 bases and J gave up 4 bases; unmatched junction bases: 9. In germline, CDR1 is SGHRS, CDR2 YFSETQ. The CDR3 extends over 15 amino acids. In DNA form, the CDR3 reads TGCGCCAGCAGCTCCCGAGGGGGCGGGATCTATGGCTACACCTTC. It is translated as CASSSRGGGIYGYTF.

There are a few counts of this clone. This chain connects TRBV5-1 to TRBJ1-3; no reliable D call. Trimming removed 0 bases at V and 4 bases at J, with 8 bases between. The germline gives CDR1 SGHRS, CDR2 YFSETQ. CDR3 length equals 14 residues. The CDR3 is CASSLDQSGNTIYF. In nucleotides, the CDR3 is TGCGCCAGCAGCTTGGACCAATCAGGAAACACCATATATTTT.

The J gene is TRBJ1-6, the V gene TRBV27; 8 nucleotides agree with TRBD1. The CDR3 extends over 14 amino acids. J lost 9 bases, V lost 6 bases, and 7 bases had no gene match. Germline-derived CDR1 and CDR2 are MNHEY and SMNVEV (reference sequence). The CDR3 spells CASRMDRDSSPLHF. In nucleotides, the CDR3 is TGTGCCAGCAGGATGGACAGGGATTCTTCACCCCTCCACTTT.

This clone appeared a few times. The chain couples TRBV3-1 (or the pseudogene TRBV3-2) to TRBJ1-2, with D possibly being TRBD1 (5 bases). CDR1 and CDR2 (germline): LGHDT, YNNKEL (reference sequence). V lost 2 bases and J 8 bases, leaving 12 bases between the germline ends. This CDR3 has 13 residues. This CDR3 reads CASSQSGSIGYTF. In DNA form, the CDR3 reads TGTGCCAGCAGCCAATCAGGGAGTATCGGCTACACCTTC.